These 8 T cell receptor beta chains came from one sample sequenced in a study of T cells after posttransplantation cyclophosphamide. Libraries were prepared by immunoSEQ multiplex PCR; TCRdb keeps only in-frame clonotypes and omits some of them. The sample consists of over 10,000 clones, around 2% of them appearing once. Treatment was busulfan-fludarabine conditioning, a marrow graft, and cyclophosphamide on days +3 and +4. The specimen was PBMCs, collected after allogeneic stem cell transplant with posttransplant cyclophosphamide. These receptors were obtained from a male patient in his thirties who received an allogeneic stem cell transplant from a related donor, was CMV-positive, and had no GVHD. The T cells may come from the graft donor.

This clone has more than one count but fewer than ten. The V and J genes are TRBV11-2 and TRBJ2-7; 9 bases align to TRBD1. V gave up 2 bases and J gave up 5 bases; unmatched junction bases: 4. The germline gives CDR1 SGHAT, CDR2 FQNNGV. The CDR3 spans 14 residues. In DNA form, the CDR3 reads TGTGCCAGCAGCTTAACACAGGGGGCGAACGAGCAGTACTTC. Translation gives CASSLTQGANEQYF.

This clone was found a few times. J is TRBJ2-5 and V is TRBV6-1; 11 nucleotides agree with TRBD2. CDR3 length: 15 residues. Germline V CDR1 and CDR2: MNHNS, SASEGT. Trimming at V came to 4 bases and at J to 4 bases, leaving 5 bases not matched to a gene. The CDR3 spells CASSGLSGRAETQYF. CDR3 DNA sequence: TGTGCCAGCAGTGGGCTTAGCGGGAGGGCAGAGACCCAGTACTTC.

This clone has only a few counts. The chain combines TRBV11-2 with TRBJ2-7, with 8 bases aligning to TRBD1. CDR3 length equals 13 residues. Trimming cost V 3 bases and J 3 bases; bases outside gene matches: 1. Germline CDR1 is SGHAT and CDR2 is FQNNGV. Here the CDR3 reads CASSLDRVYEQYF. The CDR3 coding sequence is TGTGCCAGCAGCTTGGACAGGGTCTACGAGCAGTACTTC.

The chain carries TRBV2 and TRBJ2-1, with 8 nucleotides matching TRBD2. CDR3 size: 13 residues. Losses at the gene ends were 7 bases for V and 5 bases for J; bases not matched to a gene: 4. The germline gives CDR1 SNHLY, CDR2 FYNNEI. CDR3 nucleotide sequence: TGTGCCAGCATACTAGCGGAGGACAATGAGCAGTTCTTC. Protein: CASILAEDNEQFF. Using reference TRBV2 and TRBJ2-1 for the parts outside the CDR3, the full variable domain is EPEVTQTPSHQVTQMGQEVILRCVPISNHLYFYWYRQILGQKVEFLVSFYNNEISEKSEIFDDQFSVERPDGSNFTLKIRSTKLEDSAMYFCASILAEDNEQFFGPGTRLTVL.

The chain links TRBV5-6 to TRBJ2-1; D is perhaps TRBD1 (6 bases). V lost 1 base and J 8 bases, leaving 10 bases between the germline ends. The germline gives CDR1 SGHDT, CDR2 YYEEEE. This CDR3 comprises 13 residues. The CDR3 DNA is TGTGCCAGCAGCTTGTTTAAGGGGGATGAGCAGTTCTTC. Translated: CASSLFKGDEQFF. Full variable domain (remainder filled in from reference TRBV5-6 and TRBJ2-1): DAGVTQSPTHLIKTRGQQVTLRCSPKSGHDTVSWYQQALGQGPQFIFQYYEEEERQRGNFPDRFSGHQFPNYSSELNVNALLLGDSALYLCASSLFKGDEQFFGPGTRLTVL.

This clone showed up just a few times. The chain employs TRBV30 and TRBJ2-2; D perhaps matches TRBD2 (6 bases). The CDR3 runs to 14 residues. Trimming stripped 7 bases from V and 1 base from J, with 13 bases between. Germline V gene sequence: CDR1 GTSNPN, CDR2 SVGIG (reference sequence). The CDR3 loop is CASLGGVNTGELFF. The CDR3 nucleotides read TGTGCCTCTTTAGGCGGGGTGAACACCGGGGAGCTGTTTTTT. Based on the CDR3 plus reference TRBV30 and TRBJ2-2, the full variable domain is SQTIHQWPATLVQPVGSPLSLECTVEGTSNPNLYWYRQAAGRGLQLLFYSVGIGQISSEVPQNLSASRPQDRQFILSSKKLLLSDSGFYLCASLGGVNTGELFFGEGSRLTVL.

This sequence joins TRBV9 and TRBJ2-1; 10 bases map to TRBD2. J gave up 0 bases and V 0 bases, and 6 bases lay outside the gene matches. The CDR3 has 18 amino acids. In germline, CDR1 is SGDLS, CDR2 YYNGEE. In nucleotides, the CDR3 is TGTGCCAGCAGCGTAGAGAGTCTAGCGGGGGTCTCCTACAATGAGCAGTTCTTC. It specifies CASSVESLAGVSYNEQFF.

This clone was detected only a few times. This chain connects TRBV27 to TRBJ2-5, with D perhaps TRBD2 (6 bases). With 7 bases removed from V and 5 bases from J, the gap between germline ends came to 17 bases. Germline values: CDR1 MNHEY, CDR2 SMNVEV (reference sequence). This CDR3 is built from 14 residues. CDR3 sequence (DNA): TGTGCCAGCAAGGGGTGGGGGGTTCTTGAGACCCAGTACTTC. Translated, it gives CASKGWGVLETQYF.